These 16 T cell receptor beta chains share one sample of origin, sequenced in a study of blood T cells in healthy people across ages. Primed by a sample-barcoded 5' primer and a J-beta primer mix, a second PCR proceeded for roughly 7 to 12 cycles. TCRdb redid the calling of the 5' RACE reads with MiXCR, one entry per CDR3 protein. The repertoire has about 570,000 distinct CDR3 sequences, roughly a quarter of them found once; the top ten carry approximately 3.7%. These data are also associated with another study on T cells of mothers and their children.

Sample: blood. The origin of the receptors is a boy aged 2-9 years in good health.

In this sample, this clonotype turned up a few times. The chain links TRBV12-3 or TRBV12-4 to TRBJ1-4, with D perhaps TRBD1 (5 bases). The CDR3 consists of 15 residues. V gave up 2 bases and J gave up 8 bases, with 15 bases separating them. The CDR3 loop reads CASSLSGARGEKLFF. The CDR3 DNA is TGTGCCAGCAGTTTATCCGGGGCCCGAGGGGAAAAACTGTTTTTT.

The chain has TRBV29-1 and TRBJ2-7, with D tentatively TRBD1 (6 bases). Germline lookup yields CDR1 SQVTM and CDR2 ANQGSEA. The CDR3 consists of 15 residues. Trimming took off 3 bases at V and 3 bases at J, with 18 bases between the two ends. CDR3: CSVERAQGSGYEQYF. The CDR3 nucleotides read TGCAGCGTTGAGAGGGCACAGGGATCGGGCTACGAGCAGTACTTC.

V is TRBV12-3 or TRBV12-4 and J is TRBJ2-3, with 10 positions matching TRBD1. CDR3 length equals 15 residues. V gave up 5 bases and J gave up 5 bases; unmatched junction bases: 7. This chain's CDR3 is CASSLSGQGGDTQYF. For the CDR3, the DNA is TGTGCCAGCAGTCTGTCCGGACAGGGGGGAGATACGCAGTATTTT.

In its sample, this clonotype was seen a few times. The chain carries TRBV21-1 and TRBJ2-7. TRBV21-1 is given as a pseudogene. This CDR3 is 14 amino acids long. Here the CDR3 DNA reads TGTGCCAGCAGCGAACCTCGCAGAAAATACGAGCAGTACTTC. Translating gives CASSEPRRKYEQYF.

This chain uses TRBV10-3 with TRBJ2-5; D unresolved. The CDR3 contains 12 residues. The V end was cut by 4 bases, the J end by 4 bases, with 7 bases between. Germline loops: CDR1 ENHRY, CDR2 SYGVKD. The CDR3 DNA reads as TGTGCCATCAGTGGGACCGTAGAGACCCAGTACTTC. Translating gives CAISGTVETQYF.

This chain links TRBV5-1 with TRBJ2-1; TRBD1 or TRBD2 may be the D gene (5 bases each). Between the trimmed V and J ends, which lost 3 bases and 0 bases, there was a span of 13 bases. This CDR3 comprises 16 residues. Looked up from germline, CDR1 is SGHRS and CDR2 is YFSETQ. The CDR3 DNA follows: TGCGCCAGCAGCTGGGGACCACTGAGCTCCTACAATGAGCAGTTCTTC. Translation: CASSWGPLSSYNEQFF.

CDR3 sequence: CASSYRVLLAKNIQYF. CDR3 coding DNA: TGTGCCAGCAGTTACAGGGTCCTGCTAGCCAAAAACATTCAGTACTTC. The chain has TRBV6-5 and TRBJ2-4; D is uncertain. V dropped 2 bases and J dropped 0 bases, with 11 bases sitting between them. From germline, CDR1 is MNHEY and CDR2 SVGAGI. This CDR3 region has 16 residues.

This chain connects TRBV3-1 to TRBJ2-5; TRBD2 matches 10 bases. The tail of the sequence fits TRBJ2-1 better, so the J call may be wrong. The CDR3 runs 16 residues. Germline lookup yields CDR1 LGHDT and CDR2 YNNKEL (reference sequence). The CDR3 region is CASSQEISGGASEQFF. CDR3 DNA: TGTGCCAGCAGCCAAGAGATAAGCGGGGGGGCTAGTGAGCAGTTCTTC.

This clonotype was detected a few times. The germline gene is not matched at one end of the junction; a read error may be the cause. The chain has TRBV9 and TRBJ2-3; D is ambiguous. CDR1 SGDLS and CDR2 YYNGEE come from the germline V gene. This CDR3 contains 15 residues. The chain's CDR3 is CASSATARGTDTQCF. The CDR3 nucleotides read TGTGCCAGCAGCGCGACGGCTCGAGGCACAGATACGCAGTGTTTT. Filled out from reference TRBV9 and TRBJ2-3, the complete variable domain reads DSGVTQTPKHLITATGQRVTLRCSPRSGDLSVYWYQQSLDQGLQFLIQYYNGEERAKGNILERFSAQQFPDLHSELNLSSLELGDSALYFCASSATARGTDTQCFGPGTRLTVL.

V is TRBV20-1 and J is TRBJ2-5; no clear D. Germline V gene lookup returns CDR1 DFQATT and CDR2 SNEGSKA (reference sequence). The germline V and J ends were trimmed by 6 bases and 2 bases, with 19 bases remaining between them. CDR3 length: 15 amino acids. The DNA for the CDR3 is TGCAGTGCCTTTCGACTCTCCTTGGGACAAGAGACCCAGTACTTC. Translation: CSAFRLSLGQETQYF.

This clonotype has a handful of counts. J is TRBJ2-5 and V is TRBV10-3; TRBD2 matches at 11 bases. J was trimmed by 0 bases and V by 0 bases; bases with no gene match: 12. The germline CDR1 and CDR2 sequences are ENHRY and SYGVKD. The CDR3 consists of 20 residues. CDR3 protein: CAISESISLSSGRYQETQYF. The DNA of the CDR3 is TGTGCCATCAGTGAGTCGATCTCTCTCTCTAGCGGGAGGTACCAAGAGACCCAGTACTTC.

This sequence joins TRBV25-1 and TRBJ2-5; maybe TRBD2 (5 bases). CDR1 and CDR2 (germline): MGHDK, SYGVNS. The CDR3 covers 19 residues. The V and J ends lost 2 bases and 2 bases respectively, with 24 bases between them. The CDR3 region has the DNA TGTGCCAGCAGTGAAATCAGGCGGAGGACCCGACTGCCTCAAGAGACCCAGTACTTC. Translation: CASSEIRRRTRLPQETQYF. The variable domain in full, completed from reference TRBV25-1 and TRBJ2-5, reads EADIYQTPRYLVIGTGKKITLECSQTMGHDKMYWYQQDPGMELHLIHYSYGVNSTEKGDLSSESTVSRIRTEHFPLTLESARPSHTSQYLCASSEIRRRTRLPQETQYFGPGTRLLVL.

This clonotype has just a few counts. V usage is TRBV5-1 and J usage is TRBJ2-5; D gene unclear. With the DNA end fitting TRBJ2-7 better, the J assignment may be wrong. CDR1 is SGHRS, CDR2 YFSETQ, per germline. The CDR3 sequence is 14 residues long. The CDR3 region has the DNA TGCGCCAGCAGCTTAGGCGACTCGATCTACGAGCAGTACTTC. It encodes CASSLGDSIYEQYF.

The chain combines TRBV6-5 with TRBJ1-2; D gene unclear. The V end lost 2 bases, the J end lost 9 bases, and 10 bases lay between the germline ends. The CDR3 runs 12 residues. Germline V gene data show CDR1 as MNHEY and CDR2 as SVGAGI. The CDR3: CASSYSRMSYTF. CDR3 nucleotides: TGTGCCAGCAGTTACAGCAGGATGAGCTACACCTTC.

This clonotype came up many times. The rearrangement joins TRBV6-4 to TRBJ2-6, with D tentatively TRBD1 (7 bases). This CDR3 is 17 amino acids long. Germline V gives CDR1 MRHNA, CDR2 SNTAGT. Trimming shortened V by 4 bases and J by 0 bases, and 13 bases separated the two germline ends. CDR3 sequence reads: CASSASGGLSGANVLTF. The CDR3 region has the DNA TGTGCCAGCAGTGCCTCAGGGGGGCTCTCTGGGGCCAACGTCCTGACTTTC.

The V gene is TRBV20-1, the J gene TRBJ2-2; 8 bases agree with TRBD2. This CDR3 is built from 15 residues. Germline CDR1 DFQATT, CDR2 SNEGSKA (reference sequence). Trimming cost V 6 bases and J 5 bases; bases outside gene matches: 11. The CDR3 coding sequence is TGCAGTGCATCCCGACCGGGACTAGAAACCGGGGAGCTGTTTTTT. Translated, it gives CSASRPGLETGELFF.